The present TCR beta chain was sequenced within a study of CD8 T cells in ankylosing spondylitis listed by TCRdb under 2017. Concerning the study at large: To find TCR variants linked to disease, the study profiled T cell receptor beta repertoires in ankylosing spondylitis patients and healthy donors. Peripheral blood was sampled, and synovial fluid was additionally collected from ankylosing spondylitis patients. The full study cohort comprised 25 or so ankylosing spondylitis patients and 110 or so healthy donors. Summary of the overall study and its limitations: Blood from ankylosing spondylitis patients appeared to be characterized by a TCR beta motif composed of about eight highly homologous amino acid variants. According to the report, matched synovial fluid samples from ankylosing spondylitis patients were significantly enriched for the disease-linked clones. The disease-linked clones had a CD8+ phenotype and were found at relatively low frequencies in peripheral blood. Some of the motif variants had been reported before in the synovial fluid and blood of reactive arthritis patients, a finding that suggests common disease-initiation mechanisms.

Reads for this sample came from an Illumina HiSeq 2500. Quantitative 5'-RACE with molecular barcodes was used to prepare TCR beta libraries. As for the original processing: To identify disease-linked TCR variants, a new computational method was used, one built on a probabilistic model of VDJ rearrangement. TCRdb handled the public reads itself, with Q25 trimming in fastp and clone calling in MiXCR, and kept productive beta chains. One record per CDR3 amino acid sequence lists the most common genes and DNA. In this record, the V and J calls reflect TCRdb's handling and not the investigators' own analysis. Counted in this sample were fewer than 550,000 distinct CDR3 sequences; approximately 5% of them appeared once. The leading ten clones occupy around 3.5% of the sample. The CDR3 runs 13 amino acids, cysteine and phenylalanine included. Only the CDR3 portion is preserved as DNA: 39 bases, with reading frame beginning at the first base. Sequences MGHDK (CDR1) and SYGVNS (CDR2) are obtained from the germline V gene. V loses 4 bases of germline sequence and J loses 8 bases, and the interval between the two ends is 11 bases.

With regard to this clonotype: There is no known antigen for this receptor. Base qualities are not recorded, but no much larger clone differs from it by a single base.

The chain is assembled from TRBV25-1 and TRBJ2-2; the D match is possibly TRBD1 or TRBD2, with 5 bases aligned in each. This sequence originates from a male donor with ankylosing spondylitis. Sequencing used blood, either unsorted or a sorted T cell fraction (not recorded which). The nucleotide sequence is given as TGTGCCAGCAGTGGGGGCACGGGGGGGGAGCTGTTTTTT. It specifies CASSGGTGGELFF.